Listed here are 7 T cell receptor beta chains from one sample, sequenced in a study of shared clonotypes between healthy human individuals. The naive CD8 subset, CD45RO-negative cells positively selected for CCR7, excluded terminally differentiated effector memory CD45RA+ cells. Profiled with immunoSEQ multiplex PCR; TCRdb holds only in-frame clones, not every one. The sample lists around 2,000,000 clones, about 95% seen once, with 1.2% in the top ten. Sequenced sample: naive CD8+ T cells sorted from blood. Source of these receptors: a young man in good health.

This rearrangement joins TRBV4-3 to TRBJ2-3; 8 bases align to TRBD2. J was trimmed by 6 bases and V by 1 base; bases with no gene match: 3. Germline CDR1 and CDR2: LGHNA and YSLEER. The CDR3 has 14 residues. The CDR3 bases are TGCGCCAGCAGCCAAGGACTAGCGTATGATACGCAGTATTTT. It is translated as CASSQGLAYDTQYF.

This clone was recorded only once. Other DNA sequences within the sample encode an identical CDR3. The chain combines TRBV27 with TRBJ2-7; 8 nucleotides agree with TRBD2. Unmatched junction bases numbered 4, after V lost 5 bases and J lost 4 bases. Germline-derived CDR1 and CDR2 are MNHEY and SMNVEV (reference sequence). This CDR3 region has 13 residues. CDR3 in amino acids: CASSHAGGYEQYF. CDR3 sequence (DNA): TGTGCCAGCAGTCACGCGGGGGGATACGAGCAGTACTTC.

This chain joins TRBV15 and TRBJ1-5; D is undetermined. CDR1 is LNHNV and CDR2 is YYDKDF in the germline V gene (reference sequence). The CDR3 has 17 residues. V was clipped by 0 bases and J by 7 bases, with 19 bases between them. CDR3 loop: CATSREQLTELGQPQHF. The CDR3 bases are TGTGCCACCAGCAGAGAGCAGTTGACTGAACTCGGGCAGCCCCAGCATTTT.

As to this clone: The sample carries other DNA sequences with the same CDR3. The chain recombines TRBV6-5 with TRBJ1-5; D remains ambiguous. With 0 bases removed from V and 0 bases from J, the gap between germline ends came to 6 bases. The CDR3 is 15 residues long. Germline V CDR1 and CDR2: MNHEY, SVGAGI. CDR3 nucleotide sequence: TGTGCCAGCAGTTACTCAGGCAGTAGCAATCAGCCCCAGCATTTT. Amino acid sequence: CASSYSGSSNQPQHF.

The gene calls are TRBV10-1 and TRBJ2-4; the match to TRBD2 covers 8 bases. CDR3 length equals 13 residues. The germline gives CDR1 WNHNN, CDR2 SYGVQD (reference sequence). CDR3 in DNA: TGCCATCGGGAGGGAGTAGCCAAAAACATTCAGTACTTC. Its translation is CHREGVAKNIQYF.

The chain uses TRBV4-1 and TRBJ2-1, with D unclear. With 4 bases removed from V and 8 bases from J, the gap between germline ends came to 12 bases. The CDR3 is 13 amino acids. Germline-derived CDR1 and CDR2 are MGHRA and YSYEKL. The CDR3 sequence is CASSLRESHEQFF. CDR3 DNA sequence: TGCGCCAGCAGCCTACGAGAGTCCCATGAGCAGTTCTTC.

CDR3 region: CASSDPETGSRQYF. CDR3 sequence (DNA): TGCGCCAGCAGTGATCCCGAGACAGGCTCAAGGCAGTACTTC. The chain is built from TRBV10-1 and TRBJ2-7; D is perhaps TRBD1 (6 bases). The germline V and J ends were trimmed by 3 bases and 9 bases, with 18 bases remaining between them. The CDR3 runs 14 residues. Germline CDR1 and CDR2: WNHNN and SYGVQD (reference sequence).